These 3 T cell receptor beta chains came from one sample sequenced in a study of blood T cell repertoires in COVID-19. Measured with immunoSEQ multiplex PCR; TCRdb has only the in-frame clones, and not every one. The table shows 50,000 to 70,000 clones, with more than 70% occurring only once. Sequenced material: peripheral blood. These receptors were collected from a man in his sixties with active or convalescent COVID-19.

CDR3 coding DNA: TGTGCCAGTAGTATTCCCAGGGGGGCCTCCTACAATGAGCAGTTCTTC. Translation gives CASSIPRGASYNEQFF. The chain combines TRBV19 with TRBJ2-1, with D perhaps TRBD1 (7 bases). Germline lookup yields CDR1 LNHDA and CDR2 SQIVND (reference sequence). V was pared by 3 bases and J by 0 bases, with 12 bases between. The CDR3 is 16 amino acids.

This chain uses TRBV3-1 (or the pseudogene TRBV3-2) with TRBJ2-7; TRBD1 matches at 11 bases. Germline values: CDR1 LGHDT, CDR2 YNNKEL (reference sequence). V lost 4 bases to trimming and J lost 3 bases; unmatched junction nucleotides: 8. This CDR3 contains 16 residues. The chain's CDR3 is CASSPWDRGILYEQYF. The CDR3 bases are TGTGCCAGCAGCCCGTGGGACAGGGGGATTCTCTACGAGCAGTACTTC.

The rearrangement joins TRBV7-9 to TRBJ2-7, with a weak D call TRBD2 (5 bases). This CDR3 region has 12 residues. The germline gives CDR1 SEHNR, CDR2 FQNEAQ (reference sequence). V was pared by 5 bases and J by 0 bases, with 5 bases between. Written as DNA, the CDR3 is TGTGCCAGCAGCGGGAGCTCCTACGAGCAGTACTTC. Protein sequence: CASSGSSYEQYF.